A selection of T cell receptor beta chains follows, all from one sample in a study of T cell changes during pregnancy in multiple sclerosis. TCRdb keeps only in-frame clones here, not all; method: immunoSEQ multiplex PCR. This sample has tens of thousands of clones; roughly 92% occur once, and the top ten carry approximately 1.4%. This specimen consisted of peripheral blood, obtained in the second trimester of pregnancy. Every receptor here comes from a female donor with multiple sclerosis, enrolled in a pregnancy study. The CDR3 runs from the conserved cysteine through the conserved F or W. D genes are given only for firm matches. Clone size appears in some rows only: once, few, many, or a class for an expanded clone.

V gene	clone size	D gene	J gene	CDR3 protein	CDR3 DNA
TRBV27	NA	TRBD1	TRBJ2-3	CASKGAVLASTDTQYF	TGTGCCAGCAAGGGGGCAGTTCTTGCGAGCACAGATACGCAGTATTTT
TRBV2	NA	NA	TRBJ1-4	CASLRERNEKLFF	TGTGCCAGCCTCCGGGAAAGAAATGAAAAACTGTTTTTT
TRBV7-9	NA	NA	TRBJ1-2	CASSLSDGLYGYTF	TGTGCCAGCAGCTTATCAGACGGACTTTATGGCTACACCTTC
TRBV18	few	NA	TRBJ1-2	CASSPREVHGYTF	TGTGCCAGCTCACCCAGGGAGGTACATGGCTACACCTTC
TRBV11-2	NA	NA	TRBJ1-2	CASSTGTSAAGYTF	TGTGCCAGCAGCACCGGGACATCAGCTGCGGGCTACACCTTC
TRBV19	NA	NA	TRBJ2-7	CASRPRGTSYEQYF	TGTGCCAGTAGACCCAGGGGGACTTCATACGAGCAGTACTTC
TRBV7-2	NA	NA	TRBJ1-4	CASSLTAGFGREKLFF	TGTGCCAGCAGTCTTACGGCGGGCTTTGGGAGGGAAAAACTGTTTTTT
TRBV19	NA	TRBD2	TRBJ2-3	CASSTKGLAGRGRTDTQYF	TGTGCCAGTAGTACCAAGGGACTAGCGGGAAGGGGCCGCACAGATACGCAGTATTTT
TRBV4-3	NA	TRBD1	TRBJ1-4	CASSQDLGGTGTNEKLFF	TGCGCCAGCAGCCAAGATTTGGGGGGGACAGGAACTAATGAAAAACTGTTTTTT
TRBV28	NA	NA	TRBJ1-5	CASSPQILPQHF	TGTGCCAGCAGCCCCCAGATTTTGCCCCAGCATTTT
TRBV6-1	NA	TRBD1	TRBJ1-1	CASSGSRGQMNTEAFF	TGTGCCAGCAGTGGAAGCCGGGGACAGATGAACACTGAAGCTTTCTTT
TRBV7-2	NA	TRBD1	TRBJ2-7	CASSRDRVESEQYF	TGTGCCAGCAGTCGGGACAGGGTCGAGAGCGAGCAGTACTTC
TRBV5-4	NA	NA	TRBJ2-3	CASGTPGTDTQYF	TGTGCCAGCGGGACTCCAGGCACAGATACGCAGTATTTT
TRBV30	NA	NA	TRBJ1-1	CASTRSGTEAFF	TGTGCCTCGACTCGGTCGGGCACTGAAGCTTTCTTT
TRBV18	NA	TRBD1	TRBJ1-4	CASSPGQVNEKLFF	TGTGCCAGCTCACCTGGACAGGTTAATGAAAAACTGTTTTTT
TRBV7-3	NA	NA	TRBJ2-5	CASSLGGSGSQYF	TGTGCCAGCAGCTTAGGGGGGAGCGGCTCCCAGTACTTC
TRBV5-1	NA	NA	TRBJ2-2	CASSLSMAVTGELFF	TGCGCCAGCAGCTTGAGTATGGCGGTCACCGGGGAGCTGTTTTTT
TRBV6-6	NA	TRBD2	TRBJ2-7	CASRLAGGPSYEQYF	TGTGCCAGCAGGCTAGCGGGAGGGCCCTCCTACGAGCAGTACTTC
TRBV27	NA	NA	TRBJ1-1	CASESVNTEAFF	TGTGCCAGCGAGTCGGTGAACACTGAAGCTTTCTTT
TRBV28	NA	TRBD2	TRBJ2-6	CASSAGGQLSSGANVLTF	TGTGCCAGCAGTGCGGGAGGACAGCTAAGCTCTGGGGCCAACGTCCTGACTTTC
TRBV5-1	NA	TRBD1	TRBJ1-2	CASSLLLQGENYGYTF	TGCGCCAGCAGCTTGCTACTACAGGGGGAAAACTATGGCTACACCTTC
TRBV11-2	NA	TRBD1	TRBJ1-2	CASSLDINRGASYGYTF	TGTGCCAGCAGCTTAGATATCAACAGGGGGGCCAGCTATGGCTACACCTTC
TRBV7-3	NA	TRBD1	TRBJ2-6	CASERTGSGANVLTF	TGTGCCAGCGAACGGACAGGGTCTGGGGCCAACGTCCTGACTTTC